This T cell receptor (beta chain) was obtained from a study of T cells in Graves' hyperthyroidism and ophthalmopathy. Findings of the study overall: Ophthalmopathy could be told apart from stable hyperthyroidism with a 13 V-J model.

From germline, CDR1 is LGHNT and CDR2 FRNRAP. This CDR3 is 15 amino acids long. Between the trimmed V and J ends, which lost 3 bases and 4 bases, there was a span of 14 bases. The CDR3 regions of TCR beta were amplified from RNA transcripts. During a first-round RT-PCR of the TCR CDR3, the HTBI primer set was used. MiXCR, applied by TCRdb to the multiplex PCR reads, yields one record per CDR3 protein. The table records about 710,000 distinct CDR3 sequences, roughly 15% of them present only once. The study defined stable Graves' hyperthyroidism as no ophthalmopathy progression within 18 months. Patients were excluded for uncontrolled infection, other autoimmune disease, pregnancy or lactation. This clonotype was seen repeatedly, ten times or more. Its antigen is not identified.

The chain joins TRBV12-5 to TRBJ2-3, with D maybe TRBD2 (5 bases). The receptor's source is a man between 18 and 35 years old with Graves' hyperthyroidism. Sequenced sample: blood. Here the CDR3 DNA reads TGTGCTAGTGGTTTTCTCCTAGGAGGTGCAGATACGCAGTATTTT. It codes for CASGFLLGGADTQYF.